This is a list of T cell receptor beta chains from one sample in a study of CD8+ T cells in alopecia areata. Sequencing used immunoSEQ multiplex PCR; TCRdb keeps in-frame clones, though not all of them. The profile shows 25,000 or so clones, 40% to 60% of them singletons. The sample comprised NKG2D-high CD8+ T cells sorted from blood. The origin of the receptors is a human donor with alopecia areata. Each CDR3 is given with its conserved first and last residue. D genes are given only for firm matches. Clone size appears in some rows only: once, few, many, or a class for an expanded clone.

j_gene: TRBJ1-1; v_gene: TRBV6-1; abundance: once; len: 14; d_gene: .; CDR3aa: CASSAPGGGTEAFF; CDR3nt: TGTGCCAGCAGTGCCCCCGGAGGGGGCACTGAAGCTTTCTTT
j_gene: TRBJ2-5; v_gene: TRBV25-1; abundance: .; len: 14; d_gene: .; CDR3aa: CASSEWGEQETQYF; CDR3nt: TGTGCCAGCAGTGAATGGGGCGAACAAGAGACCCAGTACTTC
j_gene: TRBJ2-1; v_gene: TRBV7-3; abundance: .; len: 15; d_gene: .; CDR3aa: CASSLISGANNEQFF; CDR3nt: TGTGCCAGCAGCTTAATTTCAGGGGCAAACAATGAGCAGTTCTTC
j_gene: TRBJ2-3; v_gene: TRBV29-1; abundance: .; len: 16; d_gene: TRBD2; CDR3aa: CSVDYIAGTSTDTQYF; CDR3nt: TGCAGCGTTGATTACATAGCGGGAACTAGCACAGATACGCAGTATTTT
j_gene: TRBJ2-5; v_gene: TRBV28; abundance: few; len: 15; d_gene: .; CDR3aa: CASSPIHRLLETQYF; CDR3nt: TGTGCCAGCAGTCCGATCCACAGGTTACTAGAGACCCAGTACTTC
j_gene: TRBJ2-7; v_gene: TRBV11-2; abundance: .; len: 11; d_gene: .; CDR3aa: CASSLIYEQYF; CDR3nt: TGTGCCAGCAGCTTAATCTACGAGCAGTACTTC
j_gene: TRBJ1-2; v_gene: TRBV4-1; abundance: .; len: 16; d_gene: TRBD1; CDR3aa: CASSQAPDRGQDGYTF; CDR3nt: TGCGCCAGCAGCCAAGCCCCGGACAGGGGTCAAGATGGCTACACCTTC
j_gene: TRBJ2-1; v_gene: TRBV4-1; abundance: .; len: 17; d_gene: TRBD2; CDR3aa: CASSQVLVAGGYNEQFF; CDR3nt: TGCGCCAGCAGCCAAGTGTTGGTAGCGGGGGGTTACAATGAGCAGTTCTTC
j_gene: TRBJ1-1; v_gene: TRBV7-9; abundance: .; len: 14; d_gene: TRBD1; CDR3aa: CASSNRGQNTEAFF; CDR3nt: TGTGCCAGCAGCAACAGGGGGCAGAACACTGAAGCTTTCTTT
j_gene: TRBJ2-7; v_gene: TRBV25-1; abundance: few; len: 14; d_gene: .; CDR3aa: CASSGPGGPYEQYF; CDR3nt: TGTGCCAGCAGTGGCCCGGGGGGCCCCTACGAGCAGTACTTC
j_gene: TRBJ2-5; v_gene: TRBV28; abundance: few; len: 17; d_gene: TRBD1; CDR3aa: CASSTSRQGARSETQYF; CDR3nt: TGTGCCAGCAGTACCTCCAGACAGGGGGCACGCTCAGAGACCCAGTACTTC
j_gene: TRBJ2-2; v_gene: TRBV6-5; abundance: .; len: 15; d_gene: TRBD2; CDR3aa: CASSYSAGVVGELFF; CDR3nt: TGTGCCAGCAGTTACTCAGCGGGAGTAGTCGGGGAGCTGTTTTTT
j_gene: TRBJ2-4; v_gene: TRBV28; abundance: few; len: 16; d_gene: .; CDR3aa: CASSGRAPLAKNIQYF; CDR3nt: TGTGCCTCATCGGGACGGGCGCCTCTAGCCAAAAACATTCAGTACTTC
j_gene: TRBJ2-5; v_gene: TRBV12-5; abundance: few; len: 16; d_gene: TRBD1; CDR3aa: CASAKPQTGLRETQYF; CDR3nt: TGTGCTAGTGCCAAACCTCAGACAGGGCTGCGTGAGACCCAGTACTTC
j_gene: TRBJ2-1; v_gene: TRBV5-1; abundance: once; len: 14; d_gene: TRBD2; CDR3aa: CASSTSGPYNEQFF; CDR3nt: TGCGCCAGCTCGACTAGCGGTCCCTACAATGAGCAGTTCTTC
j_gene: TRBJ2-5; v_gene: TRBV4-2; abundance: .; len: 18; d_gene: TRBD2; CDR3aa: CASSQPPTSGREQETQYF; CDR3nt: TGTGCCAGCAGCCAACCTCCGACTAGCGGGAGGGAACAAGAGACCCAGTACTTC
j_gene: TRBJ2-3; v_gene: TRBV7-3; abundance: .; len: 14; d_gene: .; CDR3aa: CASSFRYSTDTQYF; CDR3nt: TGTGCCAGCAGCTTCAGATACAGCACAGATACGCAGTATTTT
j_gene: TRBJ2-7; v_gene: TRBV19; abundance: .; len: 14; d_gene: TRBD2; CDR3aa: CASSASSGSYEQYF; CDR3nt: TGTGCCAGTAGTGCATCTAGCGGCTCCTACGAGCAGTACTTC
j_gene: TRBJ2-7; v_gene: TRBV7-6; abundance: .; len: 14; d_gene: .; CDR3aa: CASSLPVKQGEQYF; CDR3nt: TGTGCCAGCAGCCTCCCCGTCAAGCAGGGGGAGCAGTACTTC
j_gene: TRBJ2-7; v_gene: TRBV5-4; abundance: few; len: 14; d_gene: .; CDR3aa: CASSLSVDSYEQYF; CDR3nt: TGTGCCAGCAGCTTGAGCGTCGACTCCTACGAGCAGTACTTC
j_gene: TRBJ2-3; v_gene: TRBV7-9; abundance: many; len: 15; d_gene: TRBD2; CDR3aa: CASSSVGGGTDTQYF; CDR3nt: TGTGCCAGCAGCTCCGTCGGCGGGGGGACAGATACGCAGTATTTT
j_gene: TRBJ1-5; v_gene: TRBV27; abundance: .; len: 11; d_gene: .; CDR3aa: CASSSGSAQHF; CDR3nt: TGTGCCAGCAGTTCGGGGTCGGCCCAGCATTTT
j_gene: TRBJ2-1; v_gene: TRBV7-9; abundance: .; len: 13; d_gene: .; CDR3aa: CASGPGLYNEQFF; CDR3nt: TGTGCCAGCGGACCGGGATTATACAATGAGCAGTTCTTC
j_gene: TRBJ2-7; v_gene: TRBV7-6; abundance: .; len: 14; d_gene: .; CDR3aa: CASSLGAGSDEQYF; CDR3nt: TGTGCCAGCAGCTTAGGGGCGGGATCCGACGAGCAGTACTTC
j_gene: TRBJ2-1; v_gene: TRBV14; abundance: medium-sized; len: 15; d_gene: .; CDR3aa: CASSAVGFSYNEQFF; CDR3nt: TGTGCCAGCAGCGCCGTGGGGTTTTCCTACAATGAGCAGTTCTTC
j_gene: TRBJ1-2; v_gene: TRBV6-6; abundance: .; len: 14; d_gene: .; CDR3aa: CASSKIPPTYGYTF; CDR3nt: TGTGCCAGCAGCAAGATCCCACCAACCTATGGCTACACCTTC
j_gene: TRBJ2-3; v_gene: TRBV28; abundance: few; len: 15; d_gene: .; CDR3aa: CASSFTGFSTDTQYF; CDR3nt: TGTGCCAGCAGTTTTACCGGGTTCAGCACAGATACGCAGTATTTT
j_gene: TRBJ2-3; v_gene: TRBV7-8; abundance: few; len: 16; d_gene: .; CDR3aa: CASSGPDQMPTDTQYF; CDR3nt: TGTGCCAGCAGCGGCCCCGATCAGATGCCCACAGATACGCAGTATTTT
j_gene: TRBJ2-7; v_gene: TRBV4-2; abundance: .; len: 15; d_gene: .; CDR3aa: CASGQLRSLNHEQYF; CDR3nt: TGTGCCAGCGGACAGTTGCGGAGCCTTAACCACGAGCAGTACTTC
j_gene: TRBJ2-3; v_gene: TRBV7-2; abundance: many; len: 11; d_gene: .; CDR3aa: CASSYTDTQYF; CDR3nt: TGTGCCAGCAGCTACACAGATACGCAGTATTTT
j_gene: TRBJ2-3; v_gene: TRBV29-1; abundance: .; len: 16; d_gene: .; CDR3aa: CSVERASLAHTDTQYF; CDR3nt: TGCAGCGTTGAAAGAGCTTCCCTAGCCCACACAGATACGCAGTATTTT
j_gene: TRBJ2-7; v_gene: TRBV13; abundance: few; len: 16; d_gene: .; CDR3aa: CASTSLVSGTAYEQYF; CDR3nt: TGTGCCAGCACGAGCTTAGTTTCGGGAACGGCCTACGAGCAGTACTTC
j_gene: TRBJ1-1; v_gene: TRBV27; abundance: .; len: 16; d_gene: .; CDR3aa: CASSPDYRDSNTEAFF; CDR3nt: TGTGCCAGCAGTCCAGATTACAGGGATTCGAACACTGAAGCTTTCTTT
j_gene: TRBJ2-2; v_gene: TRBV29-1; abundance: .; len: 13; d_gene: TRBD1; CDR3aa: CSVEGQGTGELFF; CDR3nt: TGCAGCGTTGAGGGACAGGGAACCGGGGAGCTGTTTTTT
j_gene: TRBJ1-1; v_gene: TRBV2; abundance: .; len: 15; d_gene: .; CDR3aa: CASSDHGGRGTEAFF; CDR3nt: TGTGCCAGCAGTGATCACGGGGGGCGAGGGACTGAAGCTTTCTTT
j_gene: TRBJ2-7; v_gene: TRBV28; abundance: .; len: 17; d_gene: .; CDR3aa: CASNVGGADHRFYEQYF; CDR3nt: TGTGCCAGCAACGTCGGGGGCGCAGATCACCGGTTCTACGAGCAGTACTTC
j_gene: TRBJ1-6; v_gene: TRBV30; abundance: .; len: 14; d_gene: .; CDR3aa: CAWSLKGVESPLHF; CDR3nt: TGTGCCTGGAGTCTCAAGGGTGTCGAATCACCCCTCCACTTT
j_gene: TRBJ2-7; v_gene: TRBV7-9; abundance: few; len: 15; d_gene: TRBD1; CDR3aa: CASTTIGTGGYEQYF; CDR3nt: TGTGCCAGCACCACTATAGGGACAGGGGGCTACGAGCAGTACTTC
j_gene: TRBJ2-7; v_gene: TRBV4-1; abundance: .; len: 14; d_gene: .; CDR3aa: CASSQELSFYEQYF; CDR3nt: TGCGCCAGCAGCCAAGAATTGTCCTTTTACGAGCAGTACTTC
j_gene: TRBJ2-1; v_gene: TRBV27; abundance: .; len: 13; d_gene: TRBD2; CDR3aa: CASSSGLANEQFF; CDR3nt: TGTGCCAGCAGTTCGGGACTAGCAAATGAGCAGTTCTTC
j_gene: TRBJ2-7; v_gene: TRBV27; abundance: .; len: 14; d_gene: TRBD2; CDR3aa: CASSPSGRFREQYF; CDR3nt: TGTGCCAGCAGTCCAAGCGGGAGATTTCGCGAGCAGTACTTC
j_gene: TRBJ2-4; v_gene: TRBV27; abundance: few; len: 17; d_gene: TRBD1; CDR3aa: CASSPTGQGATKNIQYF; CDR3nt: TGTGCCAGCAGCCCTACCGGGCAGGGGGCAACCAAAAACATTCAGTACTTC
j_gene: TRBJ2-1; v_gene: TRBV20-1; abundance: .; len: 11; d_gene: .; CDR3aa: CSANRRNEQFF; CDR3nt: TGCAGTGCTAATCGGAGGAATGAGCAGTTCTTC
j_gene: TRBJ2-7; v_gene: TRBV5-1; abundance: .; len: 16; d_gene: TRBD1; CDR3aa: CASSFGTGGERNEQYF; CDR3nt: TGCGCCAGCAGCTTCGGGACAGGGGGCGAAAGGAACGAGCAGTACTTC
j_gene: TRBJ2-7; v_gene: TRBV27; abundance: few; len: 11; d_gene: .; CDR3aa: CASSLGPSVDF; CDR3nt: TGTGCCAGCAGTCTGGGGCCTTCTGTGGACTTC